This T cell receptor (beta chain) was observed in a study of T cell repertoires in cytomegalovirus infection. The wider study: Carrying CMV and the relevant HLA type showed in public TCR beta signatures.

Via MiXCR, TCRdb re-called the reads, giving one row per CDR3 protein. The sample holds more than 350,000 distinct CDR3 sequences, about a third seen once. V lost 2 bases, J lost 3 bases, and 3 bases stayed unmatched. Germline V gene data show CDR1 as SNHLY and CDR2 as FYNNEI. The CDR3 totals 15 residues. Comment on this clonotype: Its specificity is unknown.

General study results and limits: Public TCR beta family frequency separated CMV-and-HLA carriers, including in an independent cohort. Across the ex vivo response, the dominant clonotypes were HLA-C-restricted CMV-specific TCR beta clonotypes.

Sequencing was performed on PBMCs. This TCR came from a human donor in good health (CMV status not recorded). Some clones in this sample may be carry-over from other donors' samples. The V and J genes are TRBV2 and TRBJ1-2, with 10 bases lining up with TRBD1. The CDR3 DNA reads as TGTGCCAGCAGTGAAAGGGGACAGGGGTACTATGGCTACACCTTC. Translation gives CASSERGQGYYGYTF.